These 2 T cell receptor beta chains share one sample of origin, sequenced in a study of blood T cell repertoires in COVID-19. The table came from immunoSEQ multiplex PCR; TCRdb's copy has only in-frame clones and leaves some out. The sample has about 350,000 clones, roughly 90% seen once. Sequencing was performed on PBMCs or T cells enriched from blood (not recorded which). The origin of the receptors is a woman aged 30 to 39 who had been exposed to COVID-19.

CDR3 loop: CASSRGQTSSGNTIYF. CDR3 bases: TGTGCCAGCTCACGTGGACAGACTTCCTCTGGAAACACCATATATTTT. The genes are TRBV18 and TRBJ1-3, with TRBD1 as a possible D gene (6 bases). Trimming left V 4 bases short and J 0 bases short, with 13 bases between. The CDR3 consists of 16 residues. Germline lookup yields CDR1 KGHSH and CDR2 LQKENI.

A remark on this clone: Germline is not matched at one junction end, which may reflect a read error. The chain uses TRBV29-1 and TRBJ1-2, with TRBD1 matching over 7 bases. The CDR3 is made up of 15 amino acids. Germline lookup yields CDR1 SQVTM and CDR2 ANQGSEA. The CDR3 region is CSVEGGGGIFYGYTF. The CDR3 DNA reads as TGCAGCGTAGAAGGTGGAGGGGGCATTTTCTATGGCTACACCTTC.